This T cell receptor beta chain was sequenced in a study of molecular identifiers for immune sequencing clone quantification. General study findings and limits: The study found clones above 20 RNA copies held over 98% of effector molecules and under 1% in naive cells.

Naive CD8 libraries came from roughly 20,000 to 1,000,000 sorted cells with 10%, 30% or 50% RNA. This clonotype was seen only a few times. Its matching antigen is unknown. Bulk libraries came from a prior protocol with listed TCR primers. Via MiXCR, TCRdb re-called the PCR reads, giving one row per CDR3 protein. The sample lists 97,000 or so distinct CDR3 sequences; approximately 25% were seen once. Trimming pared 3 bases from V and 4 bases from J, leaving 10 bases between. Germline loops: CDR1 LNHDA, CDR2 SQIVND (reference sequence). The CDR3 runs 15 residues. The sample taken for sequencing was naive CD8+ T cells from blood, with Jurkat cell RNA spiked in. The subset denotes: FACS-sorted CD8+CD4-CCR7+CD45RA+ naive T cells. The chain couples TRBV19 to TRBJ2-6; D is ambiguous. The TCR originated in a human donor in good health. Some libraries in this study had Jurkat cell RNA spiked in. The CDR3 DNA reads as TGTGCCAGTAGTATCTGGGCCGTCGGGGCCAACGTCCTGACTTTC. It is translated as CASSIWAVGANVLTF.